Listed below are T cell receptor beta chains from one sample, sequenced in a study of cytomegalovirus exposure and HLA in healthy donors. This table comes from immunoSEQ multiplex PCR, and its TCRdb copy is limited to in-frame clones, with some not included. The repertoire table contains about 130,000 clones. Sequenced material: PBMCs. Source of these receptors: a man aged 40-55 years in good health and CMV-seronegative. Each CDR3 is given with its conserved first and last residue. A D gene is named only where the DNA matches it firmly.

cdr3_nt: TGTGCCAGCAGTTTAAAATTGACAGCGCGGAATTCACCCCTCCACTTT
cdr3_aa: CASSLKLTARNSPLHF
v_call: TRBV28
d_call: .
j_call: TRBJ1-6

cdr3_nt: TGTGCCAGCAGCGTCGACGGGACAGATGGGAGTGAGCAGTTCTTC
cdr3_aa: CASSVDGTDGSEQFF
v_call: TRBV5-6
d_call: TRBD1
j_call: TRBJ2-1

cdr3_nt: TGTGCCGTAGTCGCGGGACAGGGGAATGGAAACACCATATATTTT
cdr3_aa: CAVVAGQGNGNTIYF
v_call: TRBV10-3
d_call: TRBD1
j_call: TRBJ1-3

cdr3_nt: TGTGCCAGCAGCTCGACTAGCGGGAGCTACAATGAGCAGTTCTTC
cdr3_aa: CASSSTSGSYNEQFF
v_call: TRBV11-2
d_call: TRBD2
j_call: TRBJ2-1

cdr3_nt: TGTGCCAGCAGCTTGCTCGCGGGACCAGTTAACGTCTACGAGCAGTACTTC
cdr3_aa: CASSLLAGPVNVYEQYF
v_call: TRBV5-5
d_call: .
j_call: TRBJ2-7

cdr3_nt: TGCAGTGGATCCAGGGATACTGAAGCTTTCTTT
cdr3_aa: CSGSRDTEAFF
v_call: TRBV20-1
d_call: .
j_call: TRBJ1-1

cdr3_nt: TGTGCCAGTATATCCCGGCAGGGGGACCGGGCCTACAATGAGCAGTTCTTC
cdr3_aa: CASISRQGDRAYNEQFF
v_call: TRBV27
d_call: TRBD1
j_call: TRBJ2-1

cdr3_nt: TGTGCCAGATGCCTGGCAGCCGGGGAGCTGTTTTTT
cdr3_aa: CARCLAAGELFF
v_call: TRBV10-3
d_call: .
j_call: TRBJ2-2

cdr3_nt: TGTGCCAGCAGCCCCGGGACAGGGAAGAACTATGGCTACACCTTC
cdr3_aa: CASSPGTGKNYGYTF
v_call: TRBV6-5
d_call: TRBD1
j_call: TRBJ1-2

cdr3_nt: TGCGCCAGCAGCTTTCAGGGGAGCACTGAAGCTTTCTTT
cdr3_aa: CASSFQGSTEAFF
v_call: TRBV5-1
d_call: .
j_call: TRBJ1-1

cdr3_nt: TGTGCCAGCAGCGATGGACAAGAAGTTAGCCCTTTCTTT
cdr3_aa: CASSDGQEVSPFF
v_call: TRBV14
d_call: .
j_call: TRBJ1-1

cdr3_nt: TGTGCCAGCAGTCTAAATAGGGCTAGCGGGCTTTACGAGCAGTACTTC
cdr3_aa: CASSLNRASGLYEQYF
v_call: TRBV11-3
d_call: TRBD2
j_call: TRBJ2-7

cdr3_nt: TGTGCCAGCAGTGACCGCGCCTCCTCTGGAAACACCATATATTTT
cdr3_aa: CASSDRASSGNTIYF
v_call: TRBV6-1
d_call: .
j_call: TRBJ1-3

cdr3_nt: TGCGCCAGCAGCTTGGACCCAGGCCCCTACAATGAGCAGTTCTTC
cdr3_aa: CASSLDPGPYNEQFF
v_call: TRBV5-1
d_call: .
j_call: TRBJ2-1

cdr3_nt: TGTGCCAGCAGCTTGGCCGCAGGGGGCTTCTACGAGCAGTACTTC
cdr3_aa: CASSLAAGGFYEQYF
v_call: TRBV5-5
d_call: TRBD1
j_call: TRBJ2-7

cdr3_nt: TGCGCCAGCTCACCTAGAGGTTACTACGAGCAGTACTTC
cdr3_aa: CASSPRGYYEQYF
v_call: TRBV5-1
d_call: .
j_call: TRBJ2-7

cdr3_nt: TGTGCCAGCAGATTAGCGGGGGGGCCCGGGGAGCTGTTTTTT
cdr3_aa: CASRLAGGPGELFF
v_call: TRBV11-3
d_call: TRBD2
j_call: TRBJ2-2

cdr3_nt: TGTGCCAGCAGCCCGGATGAGGGCTATGGCTACACCTTC
cdr3_aa: CASSPDEGYGYTF
v_call: TRBV5-4
d_call: .
j_call: TRBJ1-2

cdr3_nt: TGTGCCAGCTCATCCGAACAGGGGTTATATGGCTACACCTTC
cdr3_aa: CASSSEQGLYGYTF
v_call: TRBV18
d_call: TRBD1
j_call: TRBJ1-2

cdr3_nt: TGTGCCAGCAGCTTGGACGGGGAGAGAAAACTGTTTTTT
cdr3_aa: CASSLDGERKLFF
v_call: TRBV5-5
d_call: .
j_call: TRBJ1-4

cdr3_nt: TGTGCCAGTAGTATGGGACAGGGGCTTCCCTACGAGCAGTACTTC
cdr3_aa: CASSMGQGLPYEQYF
v_call: TRBV19
d_call: TRBD1
j_call: TRBJ2-7

cdr3_nt: TGTGCCAGCAGCTTCGGACTAGCGGGAGGGTTTTCCTACGAGCAGTACTTC
cdr3_aa: CASSFGLAGGFSYEQYF
v_call: TRBV13
d_call: TRBD2
j_call: TRBJ2-7

cdr3_nt: TGTGCCAGCAGCCTCGGAGGGCTTGCGGGAGGACCCTTCTCCTACGAGCAGTACTTC
cdr3_aa: CASSLGGLAGGPFSYEQYF
v_call: TRBV11-2
d_call: TRBD2
j_call: TRBJ2-7

cdr3_nt: TGTGCCAGCAGCCAAGGCGAGACTAGCGGGAGGGCCAAAAACATTCAGTACTTC
cdr3_aa: CASSQGETSGRAKNIQYF
v_call: TRBV14
d_call: TRBD2
j_call: TRBJ2-4

cdr3_nt: TGTGCCAGCATAGCGGAGAACACCGGGGAGCTGTTTTTT
cdr3_aa: CASIAENTGELFF
v_call: TRBV6-6
d_call: .
j_call: TRBJ2-2

cdr3_nt: TGTGCCAGCAGCCAACGGAACTATGGCTACACCTTC
cdr3_aa: CASSQRNYGYTF
v_call: TRBV11-3
d_call: .
j_call: TRBJ1-2

cdr3_nt: TGTGCCTGGAGTAGAGAGGGGGCGGGGAGGAACGAAAAACTGTTTTTT
cdr3_aa: CAWSREGAGRNEKLFF
v_call: TRBV30
d_call: TRBD1
j_call: TRBJ1-4

cdr3_nt: TGTGCCAGCAGTGGGACTAGCGGGAGTGGGGCCAACGTCCTGACTTTC
cdr3_aa: CASSGTSGSGANVLTF
v_call: TRBV6-4
d_call: TRBD2
j_call: TRBJ2-6

cdr3_nt: TGCGCCAGCAGCCAGGACAGTGAAAAACTGTTTTTT
cdr3_aa: CASSQDSEKLFF
v_call: TRBV4-1
d_call: .
j_call: TRBJ1-4

cdr3_nt: TGTGCCAGCAGCTACACTAGGGGAGGCTCCTACAATGAGCAGTTCTTC
cdr3_aa: CASSYTRGGSYNEQFF
v_call: TRBV13
d_call: .
j_call: TRBJ2-1

cdr3_nt: TGTGCCAGCAGACGGGACAGTAATTCACCCCTCCACTTT
cdr3_aa: CASRRDSNSPLHF
v_call: TRBV28
d_call: TRBD1
j_call: TRBJ1-6